These 17 T cell receptor beta chains were all obtained from the same sample, sequenced in a study of spatial heterogeneity in lung cancer. Regarding the study as a whole: Counts of expanded intratumoral alpha and beta TCRs tracked tumor mutation counts.

TCRdb reprocessed the 5' RACE reads with MiXCR, giving one entry per CDR3 protein. This table holds some 3,200 distinct CDR3 sequences, around 6.3% found once. The time point denotes: sample taken at primary tumor resection. For these TCRs, the target antigens are not known. Here the sequenced sample was lung tumor tissue, taken at surgery. These receptors came from a male donor with early-stage non-small cell lung cancer.

This clonotype was seen only a few times. The V call is TRBV18, the J call TRBJ2-1; 8 bases map to TRBD2. CDR1 and CDR2 from the germline V gene are KGHSH and LQKENI. The ends lost 6 bases at V and 15 bases at J; junction bases unmatched: 10. The CDR3 loop spans 12 amino acids. CDR3 sequence: CASSSREGQRFF. Written as DNA, the CDR3 is TGTGCCAGCTCCTCCCGGGAGGGCCAGAGGTTCTTC.

V gene TRBV30 combines with J gene TRBJ1-5, with TRBD1 matching 7 bases. The CDR3 is 15 residues long. V dropped 2 bases and J dropped 4; count of bases not matched to a gene: 8. The germline V gene encodes CDR1 GTSNPN and CDR2 SVGIG (reference sequence). CDR3 sequence: CAWSIAWDSNQPQHF. CDR3 DNA sequence: TGTGCCTGGAGTATCGCCTGGGACAGTAATCAGCCCCAGCATTTT.

This clonotype showed up many times. The genes are TRBV5-5 and TRBJ1-5; no clear D. In germline, CDR1 is SGHKS, CDR2 YYEKEE (reference sequence). Deletions cut 1 base from V and 3 bases from J, with 8 bases between. The CDR3 is 14 residues long. CDR3 coding DNA: TGTGCCAGCAGCTTGTATGGGCTCAATCAGCCCCAGCATTTT. This translates into CASSLYGLNQPQHF.

At least ten counts were recorded for this clonotype. V is TRBV20-1 and J is TRBJ2-1, with D perhaps matching TRBD2 (5 bases). V shed 4 bases and J shed 6 bases, with 13 bases lying between them. CDR1 and CDR2 from the germline V gene are DFQATT and SNEGSKA (reference sequence). The CDR3 length is 13 residues. CDR3 loop: CSAKDLASNEQFF. CDR3 bases: TGCAGTGCTAAAGATCTAGCCTCCAATGAGCAGTTCTTC.

The chain employs TRBV28 and TRBJ2-7; a weak D match, TRBD2 (5 bases). Per germline, CDR1 MDHEN and CDR2 SYDVKM. Trimming stripped 3 bases from V and 3 bases from J, with 12 bases between. The CDR3 spans 14 residues. The CDR3 DNA is TGTGCCAGCAGTTTCCCGGGATCCCTCTACGAGCAGTACTTC. Protein sequence: CASSFPGSLYEQYF.

This clonotype rates as medium-sized. The chain couples TRBV14 to TRBJ1-4, with D perhaps matching TRBD1 (5 bases). Per the germline V gene, CDR1 is SGHDN and CDR2 is FVKESK. Trimming took off 6 bases at V and 5 bases at J, with 22 bases between the two ends. The CDR3 consists of 17 residues. The CDR3 here is CASSNPSGLRGNEKLFF. DNA for the CDR3: TGTGCCAGCAGTAATCCGTCAGGGTTGAGAGGGAATGAAAAACTGTTTTTT.

This clonotype ranks as medium-sized. The chain has TRBV20-1 and TRBJ1-5; D may be TRBD1 (6 bases). The CDR3 is 14 amino acids. Germline V CDR1 and CDR2: DFQATT, SNEGSKA (reference sequence). V lost 4 bases and J lost 2, with 12 bases in between. The CDR3 sequence: CSAKAGGGNQPQHF. The CDR3 DNA reads TGCAGTGCTAAGGCGGGGGGCGGCAATCAGCCCCAGCATTTT.

The chain carries TRBV27 and TRBJ1-3; D unclear. Per the germline V gene, CDR1 is MNHEY and CDR2 is SMNVEV (reference sequence). V was shortened by 2 bases and J by 0 bases, with 14 bases between the two germline ends. This CDR3 comprises 17 residues. CDR3 amino acids: CASSLPGREVSGNTIYF. The CDR3 coding sequence is TGTGCCAGCAGTTTACCCGGCCGCGAGGTCTCTGGAAACACCATATATTTT.

The rearrangement links TRBV3-1 to TRBJ1-5; TRBD1 aligns across 8 bases. With V trimmed by 4 bases and J by 9 bases, 8 bases remained unmatched. Germline CDR1 reads LGHDT; CDR2 reads YNNKEL (reference sequence). The CDR3 runs to 14 residues. CDR3 sequence: CASSLSGGGGPQHF. DNA of the CDR3: TGTGCCAGCAGCCTGTCAGGGGGCGGAGGGCCCCAGCATTTT.

The chain recombines TRBV7-9 with TRBJ2-3, with D perhaps matching TRBD2 (6 bases). Trimming removed 5 bases at V and 5 bases at J, with 14 bases between. The germline CDR1 and CDR2 sequences are SEHNR and FQNEAQ (reference sequence). The CDR3 sequence is 14 residues long. The CDR3 DNA reads as TGTGCCAGCAGCCGAGGGACTGCCCTAGATACGCAGTATTTT. Protein sequence: CASSRGTALDTQYF.

This clonotype is medium-sized (0.01 to 0.1%). The chain recombines TRBV7-9 with TRBJ2-5; 10 bases align to TRBD1. Germline V gene lookup returns CDR1 SEHNR and CDR2 FQNEAQ (reference sequence). This CDR3 region has 14 residues. V shed 2 bases, J shed 4 bases, and the junction held 1 base outside the gene matches. The CDR3 loop is CASSLRTGGETQYF. CDR3 in DNA: TGTGCCAGCAGCTTAAGGACAGGGGGAGAGACCCAGTACTTC.

By share, this clonotype ranks as medium-sized. The chain is built from TRBV1 and TRBJ1-4; TRBD1, the table's D call, lacks a check against the DNA. TRBV1 is listed as a pseudogene. This CDR3 contains 15 residues. CDR3 region: CTSSHPGQGLEKLFF. CDR3 nucleotides: TGCACCAGCAGCCACCCGGGACAGGGATTAGAAAAACTGTTTTTT.

There are many counts of this clonotype. V is TRBV12-3 or TRBV12-4 and J is TRBJ1-2; TRBD1 might be the D (6 bases). Trimming took 4 bases from V and 4 from J, leaving 13 bases between them. The CDR3 runs 14 residues. CDR3: CASSYRTVGYGYTF. CDR3 coding DNA: TGTGCCAGCAGTTATCGGACAGTCGGCTATGGCTACACCTTC.

In its sample, this clonotype ranks as medium-sized. The V and J genes are TRBV20-1 and TRBJ2-5; 7 nucleotides agree with TRBD1. The CDR3 totals 14 residues. CDR1 is DFQATT and CDR2 is SNEGSKA in the germline V gene (reference sequence). The ends lost 2 bases at V and 3 bases at J; junction bases unmatched: 6. The CDR3 reads CSARLFTGEETQYF. The CDR3, as DNA: TGCAGTGCTAGACTTTTTACAGGGGAAGAGACCCAGTACTTC.

This clonotype was recorded a few times. J is TRBJ2-5 and V is TRBV28; TRBD1 matches at 8 bases. The trim removed 5 bases at V and 2 bases at J, leaving 4 bases unmatched. Germline CDR1 and CDR2: MDHEN and SYDVKM. CDR3 length: 14 residues. Written as DNA, the CDR3 is TGTGCCAGCAGTCACCGGGACAGGCAAGAGACCCAGTACTTC. Translation gives CASSHRDRQETQYF.

This clonotype has a handful of counts. The chain joins TRBV6-2 or TRBV6-3 to TRBJ2-7; 8 nucleotides align to TRBD1. The trim removed 4 bases at V and 6 bases at J, leaving 5 bases unmatched. This CDR3 is built from 13 residues. Germline CDR1 is MNHEY and CDR2 is SVGEGT. The CDR3 protein is CASSSGQGGEQYF. CDR3 DNA: TGTGCCAGCAGTTCCGGACAGGGCGGCGAGCAGTACTTC.

In its sample, this clonotype is medium-sized. The rearrangement joins TRBV5-1 to TRBJ2-1; D is ambiguous. The CDR3 length is 13 residues. Trimming removed 7 bases from V and 4 bases from J, with 12 bases in between. Germline V gene lookup returns CDR1 SGHRS and CDR2 YFSETQ. For the CDR3, the DNA is TGCGCCAGCTCCCCTAAAGGTTACAATGAGCAGTTCTTC. Translated: CASSPKGYNEQFF.